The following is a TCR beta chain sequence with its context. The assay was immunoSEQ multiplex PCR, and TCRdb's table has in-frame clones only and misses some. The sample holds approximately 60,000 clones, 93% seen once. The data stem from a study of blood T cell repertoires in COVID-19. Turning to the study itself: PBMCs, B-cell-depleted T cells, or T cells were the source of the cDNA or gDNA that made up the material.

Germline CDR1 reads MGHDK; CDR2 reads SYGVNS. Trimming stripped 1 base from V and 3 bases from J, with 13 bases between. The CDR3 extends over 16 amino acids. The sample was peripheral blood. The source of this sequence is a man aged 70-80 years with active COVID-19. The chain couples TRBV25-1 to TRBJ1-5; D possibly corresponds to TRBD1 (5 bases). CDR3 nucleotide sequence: TGTGCCAGCAGTGAATCGGGGGGGAGCCCCAATCAGCCCCAGCATTTT. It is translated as CASSESGGSPNQPQHF.